The 25 T cell receptor beta chains below come from one sample, sequenced in a study of response to subunit inactivated influenza vaccine (dated by TCRdb to 2017 to 2018). The method behind the library was RT-PCR. The instrument was an Illumina HiSeq 2500. The raw public reads went through TCRdb reprocessing: fastp at Q25, MiXCR clone calling, in-frame beta chains kept. When rows share a CDR3 protein, they turn into one entry using the most common DNA and genes. Within this sample are 650,000 to 800,000 distinct CDR3 sequences, with about 15% of them counted one time only. The ten largest account for less than 9% of the sample. The sequencing used PBMCs from blood, collected approximately 15 days before vaccination. These TCRs come from a man aged 45-65 years who received an inactivated influenza vaccine. Donor details come from another sample of the same person, matched by shared clones.

The chain recombines TRBV11-1 with TRBJ2-3, with 9 bases fitting TRBD2. The CDR3 length is 15 residues. Losses at the gene ends were 5 bases for V and 1 base for J; bases not matched to a gene: 4. Germline V gives CDR1 SGHAT, CDR2 FQDESV (reference sequence). The CDR3: CASSDRTSGTDTQYF. In DNA form, the CDR3 reads TGTGCCAGCAGCGACCGGACTAGCGGCACAGATACGCAGTATTTT.

This clonotype was found a few times. The J gene is TRBJ2-7, the V gene TRBV5-6; 7 nucleotides match TRBD1. The ends lost 4 bases at V and 3 bases at J; junction bases unmatched: 7. CDR3 length: 14 amino acids. Germline V CDR1 and CDR2: SGHDT, YYEEEE. The CDR3 loop is CASSPGTDLYEQYF. The CDR3 DNA follows: TGTGCCAGCAGCCCGGGGACAGACCTCTACGAGCAGTACTTC.

This clonotype turned up a few times. The chain uses TRBV7-2 and TRBJ2-5; 9 bases align to TRBD2. Germline loops: CDR1 SGHTA, CDR2 FQGNSA. The CDR3 consists of 17 residues. The trim removed 4 bases at V and 7 bases at J, leaving 16 bases unmatched. The CDR3 DNA is TGTGCCAGCAGCTCGCAACCCGCGGGACTAGCCGGGGGGACCCAGTACTTC. Its protein product is CASSSQPAGLAGGTQYF. Drawing the rest from reference TRBV7-2 and TRBJ2-5, the complete variable domain is GAGVSQSPSNKVTEKGKDVELRCDPISGHTALYWYRQSLGQGLEFLIYFQGNSAPDKSGLPSDRFSAERTGGSVSTLTIQRTQQEDSAVYLCASSSQPAGLAGGTQYFGPGTRLLVL.

The CDR3 DNA reads TGTGCCAGCTTTTCGGGGACAGGGCTTAACTATGGCTACACCTTC. Its translation is CASFSGTGLNYGYTF. The rearrangement joins TRBV28 to TRBJ1-2; 9 bases align to TRBD1. Germline CDR1 reads MDHEN; CDR2 reads SYDVKM. V shed 8 bases, J shed 1 base, and the junction held 8 bases outside the gene matches. This CDR3 has 15 residues.

There are many counts of this clonotype. This chain connects TRBV7-9 to TRBJ2-7; 9 nucleotides align to TRBD1. The CDR3 extends over 15 amino acids. Per germline, CDR1 SEHNR and CDR2 FQNEAQ (reference sequence). After removal of 6 bases from V and 4 bases from J, the junction contained 10 bases not matched to a gene. The CDR3 nucleotides read TGTGCCAGCAGTAAGGCCGGGACAGGGTGGTACGAGCAGTACTTC. Protein: CASSKAGTGWYEQYF.

This clonotype was counted ten times or more. The chain has TRBV2 and TRBJ2-1; 9 bases fit TRBD1. This CDR3 contains 15 residues. Germline CDR1 and CDR2: SNHLY and FYNNEI. The V and J ends lost 3 bases and 8 bases, in that order; junction bases with no gene match: 8. CDR3 loop: CASSDGQGNIYEQFF. Written as DNA, the CDR3 is TGTGCCAGCAGTGATGGACAGGGGAACATCTATGAGCAGTTCTTC.

This clonotype was observed a few times. The chain employs TRBV7-9 and TRBJ1-6; a possible D gene is TRBD1 (6 bases). The CDR3 loop spans 15 amino acids. The V end was cut by 5 bases, the J end by 3 bases, with 11 bases between. Germline V gene sequence: CDR1 SEHNR, CDR2 FQNEAQ (reference sequence). As DNA, the CDR3 is TGTGCCAGCAGCACCATGACAGGCTATAATTCACCCCTCCACTTT. This translates into CASSTMTGYNSPLHF.

The genes are TRBV30 and TRBJ2-7; TRBD1 agrees at 12 bases. The CDR3 totals 14 residues. In germline, CDR1 is GTSNPN, CDR2 SVGIG (reference sequence). The J segment lost 6 bases and the V segment lost 3 bases, leaving 6 bases of the junction unmatched. As DNA, the CDR3 is TGTGCCTGGAGAACCGGGACAGGGGGCGCCGAGCAGTACTTC. This translates into CAWRTGTGGAEQYF.

The J gene is TRBJ2-5, the V gene TRBV4-3; possibly TRBD2 for D (6 bases). Germline assignment: CDR1 LGHNA and CDR2 YSLEER. Deletions cut 2 bases from V and 2 bases from J, with 12 bases between. The CDR3 extends over 15 amino acids. In DNA form, the CDR3 reads TGCGCCAGCAGCCAACAATTGCGGGGACAAGAGACCCAGTACTTC. It specifies CASSQQLRGQETQYF.

This clonotype turned up a few times. The DNA for the CDR3 is TGTGCCAGCAGGAGGACAGGGTTCAATGAGCAGTTCTTC. Its protein is CASRRTGFNEQFF. This chain connects TRBV2 to TRBJ2-1; 8 nucleotides match TRBD1. CDR1 is SNHLY and CDR2 is FYNNEI in the germline V gene. The CDR3 length is 13 residues. V dropped 6 bases and J dropped 6; count of bases not matched to a gene: 4.

This clonotype was seen a handful of times. The rearrangement uses TRBV6-1 and TRBJ2-1; TRBD2 aligns across 9 bases. CDR1 is MNHNS, CDR2 SASEGT, per germline. The CDR3 runs 16 residues. Losses at the gene ends were 6 bases for V and 8 bases for J; bases not matched to a gene: 14. CDR3 protein: CASRSSGTGQRHEQFF. The CDR3 region has the DNA TGTGCCAGCAGATCTAGCGGGACCGGCCAACGACATGAGCAGTTCTTC.

This clonotype appeared many times. The rearrangement links TRBV28 to TRBJ2-1, with 14 bases identical to TRBD2. The V gene end was trimmed by 5 bases and the J gene end by 7 bases; junction bases not matched to a gene: 19. This CDR3 spans 20 amino acids. Germline V gives CDR1 MDHEN, CDR2 SYDVKM. The CDR3 is CASSNTGLAGVRSWRNEQFF. The CDR3 bases are TGTGCCAGCAGTAACACGGGACTAGCGGGGGTTAGGTCGTGGAGGAATGAGCAGTTCTTC.

The chain employs TRBV28 and TRBJ2-5, with D possibly matching TRBD1 (6 bases). Trimming took 6 bases from V and 5 from J, leaving 28 bases between them. CDR3 size: 18 residues. CDR1 is MDHEN and CDR2 is SYDVKM in the germline V gene. DNA of the CDR3: TGTGCCAGCAGCCCCCGGACAGCCCCCTCCATTGGCGGGGAGACCCAGTACTTC. Translation: CASSPRTAPSIGGETQYF.

This sequence joins TRBV28 and TRBJ1-4; D perhaps matches TRBD1 (5 bases). CDR1 is MDHEN and CDR2 is SYDVKM in the germline V gene. There are 17 residues in the CDR3. V gave up 6 bases and J gave up 8 bases, with 25 bases separating them. CDR3 nucleotide sequence: TGTGCCAGCAGCGCCCGTCTGGGGGGGGAAGAGGGCGAAAAACTGTTTTTT. It is translated as CASSARLGGEEGEKLFF.

The CDR3 DNA reads as TGCGCCAGCAGCCAACAAACAGGGGGCGATGAAAAACTGTTTTTT. Encoded protein: CASSQQTGGDEKLFF. V usage is TRBV4-1 and J usage is TRBJ1-4; 9 bases fit TRBD1. Germline lookup yields CDR1 MGHRA and CDR2 YSYEKL. V dropped 2 bases and J dropped 6; count of bases not matched to a gene: 4. This CDR3 is built from 15 residues.

For this clonotype: The junction departs from the called germline gene at one end, perhaps through a read error. The chain is built from TRBV5-6 and TRBJ2-7; D may be TRBD1 or TRBD2 (5 bases each). The CDR3 is 14 amino acids. CDR1 and CDR2 (germline): SGHDT, YYEEEE. Here the CDR3 reads CACSLWGFDYEQYF. The CDR3 DNA sequence: TGTGCCTGCAGCTTGTGGGGGTTCGACTACGAGCAGTACTTC.

This clonotype was observed many times. J is TRBJ2-2 and V is TRBV5-5; D gene ambiguous. The CDR3 has 13 residues. Germline V lookup: CDR1 SGHKS, CDR2 YYEKEE (reference sequence). V dropped 4 bases and J dropped 2 bases, with 6 bases sitting between them. The CDR3 loop is CASSRHNTGELFF. CDR3 nucleotide sequence: TGTGCCAGCAGCCGACATAACACCGGGGAGCTGTTTTTT. Full variable domain (remainder filled in from reference TRBV5-5 and TRBJ2-2): DAGVTQSPTHLIKTRGQQVTLRCSPISGHKSVSWYQQVLGQGPQFIFQYYEKEERGRGNFPDRFSARQFPNYSSELNVNALLLGDSALYLCASSRHNTGELFFGEGSRLTVL.

The genes are TRBV3-1 and TRBJ2-5, with D maybe TRBD1 (6 bases). The CDR3 has 15 residues. Trimming pared 4 bases from V and 7 bases from J, leaving 19 bases between. Germline V gene lookup returns CDR1 LGHDT and CDR2 YNNKEL (reference sequence). The CDR3 nucleotides are TGTGCCAGCAGCCGCGGCCGTACAGGGCTTAGGACCCAGTACTTC. Translation gives CASSRGRTGLRTQYF.

This clonotype has only a few counts. The V call is TRBV20-1, the J call TRBJ2-5; D remains unclear. The CDR3 runs to 12 residues. Trimming took off 7 bases at V and 5 bases at J, with 14 bases between the two ends. Germline CDR1 reads DFQATT; CDR2 reads SNEGSKA (reference sequence). The CDR3 nucleotides are TGCAGTGGTCTTACCAGAGGCGAGACCCAGTACTTC. Residues: CSGLTRGETQYF.

The chain carries TRBV3-1 and TRBJ2-7, with D perhaps TRBD1 (8 bases). The V gene's germline CDR1 is LGHDT and CDR2 YNNKEL (reference sequence). CDR3 size: 16 residues. The V end lost 4 bases, the J end lost 4 bases, and 20 bases lay between the germline ends. DNA of the CDR3: TGTGCCAGCAGCCCCGGCGTCACAGGGGGAGGGTACGAGCAGTACTTC. Translation: CASSPGVTGGGYEQYF.

The rearrangement uses TRBV2 and TRBJ2-3; 8 bases are shared with TRBD2. CDR1 SNHLY and CDR2 FYNNEI come from the germline V gene. V lost 7 bases and J lost 5; bases outside the gene matches: 8. The CDR3 is 14 residues long. CDR3 in amino acids: CASTPSGGGDTQYF. The CDR3 DNA follows: TGTGCCAGCACCCCCAGCGGGGGTGGAGATACGCAGTATTTT.

This clonotype showed up many times. This sequence joins TRBV14 and TRBJ2-2; 7 nucleotides line up with TRBD1. With V trimmed by 4 bases and J by 5 bases, 7 bases remained unmatched. The CDR3 runs 15 residues. The V gene's germline CDR1 is SGHDN and CDR2 FVKESK. The CDR3 loop is CASSRDRVGTGELFF. The DNA of the CDR3 is TGTGCCAGCAGCCGGGACAGAGTTGGGACCGGGGAGCTGTTTTTT. The full variable domain, in which reference TRBV14 and TRBJ2-2 provide the parts outside the CDR3, is EAGVTQFPSHSVIEKGQTVTLRCDPISGHDNLYWYRRVMGKEIKFLLHFVKESKQDESGMPNNRFLAERTGGTYSTLKVQPAELEDSGVYFCASSRDRVGTGELFFGEGSRLTVL.

Note on this clonotype: This sequence is one base from a far larger clone and is likely a read error. The chain employs TRBV6-6 and TRBJ2-3; 9 nucleotides agree with TRBD2. CDR3 length: 13 amino acids. CDR1 is MNHNY, CDR2 SVGAGI, per germline (reference sequence). The CDR3: CPSSSGGTDTQYF. CDR3 coding DNA: TGTCCCAGCTCTAGCGGGGGCACAGATACGCAGTATTTT.

This clonotype turned up a few times. The chain has TRBV5-1 and TRBJ2-3; D perhaps matches TRBD2 (5 bases). The CDR3 runs 14 residues. Deletions cut 5 bases from V and 2 bases from J, with 12 bases between. Looked up from germline, CDR1 is SGHRS and CDR2 is YFSETQ. The CDR3 protein is CASSPRLNTDTQYF. The CDR3, as DNA: TGCGCCAGCAGTCCAAGACTAAACACAGATACGCAGTATTTT.

The chain combines TRBV20-1 with TRBJ2-1, with 10 bases that match TRBD1. After removal of 8 bases from V and 0 bases from J, the junction contained 4 bases not matched to a gene. There are 14 residues in the CDR3. Per the germline V gene, CDR1 is DFQATT and CDR2 is SNEGSKA (reference sequence). The CDR3 reads CSSRQGASYNEQFF. In nucleotides, the CDR3 is TGCAGTTCCAGACAGGGGGCCTCCTACAATGAGCAGTTCTTC.